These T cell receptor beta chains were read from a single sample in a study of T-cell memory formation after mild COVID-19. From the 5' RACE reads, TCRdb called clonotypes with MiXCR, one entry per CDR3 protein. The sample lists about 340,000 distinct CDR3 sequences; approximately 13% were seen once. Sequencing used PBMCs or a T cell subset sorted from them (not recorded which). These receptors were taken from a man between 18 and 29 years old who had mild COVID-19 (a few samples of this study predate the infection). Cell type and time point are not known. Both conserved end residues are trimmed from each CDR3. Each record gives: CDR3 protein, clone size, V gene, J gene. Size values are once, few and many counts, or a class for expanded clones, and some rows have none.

CDR3aa: ASSNLVGSYNEQF
abundance: few
v_gene: TRBV19
j_gene: TRBJ2-1

CDR3aa: ASSEGGYTEAF
abundance: few
v_gene: TRBV25-1
j_gene: TRBJ1-1

CDR3aa: ASSMFGELF
abundance: few
v_gene: TRBV19
j_gene: TRBJ2-2

CDR3aa: ASSSERGGRDEQF
abundance: few
v_gene: TRBV7-2
j_gene: TRBJ2-1

CDR3aa: SAQGQGTNQPQH
abundance: -
v_gene: TRBV20-1
j_gene: TRBJ1-5

CDR3aa: ASSQLNGDSPLH
abundance: -
v_gene: TRBV28
j_gene: TRBJ1-6

CDR3aa: ASSLASDFTDTQY
abundance: few
v_gene: TRBV5-1
j_gene: TRBJ2-3

CDR3aa: ASSLAGVDQETQY
abundance: many
v_gene: TRBV7-3
j_gene: TRBJ2-5

CDR3aa: ASSADSATNEKLF
abundance: -
v_gene: TRBV9
j_gene: TRBJ1-4

CDR3aa: ASSPRVNNEQF
abundance: many
v_gene: TRBV12-3/TRBV12-4
j_gene: TRBJ2-1

CDR3aa: ASSSRTDSTYNEQF
abundance: few
v_gene: TRBV5-5
j_gene: TRBJ2-1

CDR3aa: ASERGAFRTSTDTQY
abundance: -
v_gene: TRBV25-1
j_gene: TRBJ2-3

CDR3aa: ASSQETGRVTEAF
abundance: -
v_gene: TRBV7-3
j_gene: TRBJ1-1

CDR3aa: ASSLLQGASYNEQF
abundance: -
v_gene: TRBV11-2
j_gene: TRBJ2-1

CDR3aa: ASSVQGQETQY
abundance: few
v_gene: TRBV6-2/TRBV6-3
j_gene: TRBJ2-5

CDR3aa: AISERTAGDNEQF
abundance: -
v_gene: TRBV10-3
j_gene: TRBJ2-1

CDR3aa: ASSLSVMSGATRETQY
abundance: -
v_gene: TRBV5-1
j_gene: TRBJ2-5

CDR3aa: ASSLAIDFGNTQY
abundance: -
v_gene: TRBV5-1
j_gene: TRBJ2-3